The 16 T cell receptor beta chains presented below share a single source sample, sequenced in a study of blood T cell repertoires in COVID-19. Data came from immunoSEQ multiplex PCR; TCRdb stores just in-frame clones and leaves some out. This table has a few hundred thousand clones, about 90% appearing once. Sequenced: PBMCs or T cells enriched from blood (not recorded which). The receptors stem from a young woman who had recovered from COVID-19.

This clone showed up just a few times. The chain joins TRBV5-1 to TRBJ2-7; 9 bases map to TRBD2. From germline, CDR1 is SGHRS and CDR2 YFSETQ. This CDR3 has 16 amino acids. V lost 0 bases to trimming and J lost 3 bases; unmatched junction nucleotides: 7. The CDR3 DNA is TGCGCCAGCAGCTTGGGTGGGCTAGCGGGGAACTACGAGCAGTACTTC. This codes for CASSLGGLAGNYEQYF.

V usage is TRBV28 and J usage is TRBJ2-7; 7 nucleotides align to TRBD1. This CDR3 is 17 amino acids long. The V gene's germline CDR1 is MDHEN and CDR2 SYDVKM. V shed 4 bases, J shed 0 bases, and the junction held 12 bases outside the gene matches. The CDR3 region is CASSSIFLDRNSYEQYF. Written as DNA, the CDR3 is TGTGCCAGCAGTTCCATATTTTTGGACAGGAACTCCTACGAGCAGTACTTC. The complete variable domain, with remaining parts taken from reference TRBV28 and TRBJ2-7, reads DVKVTQSSRYLVKRTGEKVFLECVQDMDHENMFWYRQDPGLGLRLIYFSYDVKMKEKGDIPEGYSVSREKKERFSLILESASTNQTSMYLCASSSIFLDRNSYEQYFGPGTRLTVT.

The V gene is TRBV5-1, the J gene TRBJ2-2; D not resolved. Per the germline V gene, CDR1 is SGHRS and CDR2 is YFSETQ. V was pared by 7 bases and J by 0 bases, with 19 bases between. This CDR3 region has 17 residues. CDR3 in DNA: TGCGCCAGCGGCAATCCTAACAGCTTTTCGAACACCGGGGAGCTGTTTTTT. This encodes CASGNPNSFSNTGELFF.

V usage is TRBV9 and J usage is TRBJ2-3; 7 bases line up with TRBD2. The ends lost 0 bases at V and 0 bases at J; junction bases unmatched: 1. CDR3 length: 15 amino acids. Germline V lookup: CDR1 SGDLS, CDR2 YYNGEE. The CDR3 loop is CASSVEAGSTDTQYF. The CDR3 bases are TGTGCCAGCAGCGTAGAAGCGGGGAGCACAGATACGCAGTATTTT.

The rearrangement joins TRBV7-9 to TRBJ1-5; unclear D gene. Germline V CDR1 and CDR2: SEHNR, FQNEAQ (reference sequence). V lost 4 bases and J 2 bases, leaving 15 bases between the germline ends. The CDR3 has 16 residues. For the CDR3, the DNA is TGTGCCAGCAGCTCCCTGGGAGGGTGGGGCAATCAGCCCCAGCATTTT. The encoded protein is CASSSLGGWGNQPQHF.

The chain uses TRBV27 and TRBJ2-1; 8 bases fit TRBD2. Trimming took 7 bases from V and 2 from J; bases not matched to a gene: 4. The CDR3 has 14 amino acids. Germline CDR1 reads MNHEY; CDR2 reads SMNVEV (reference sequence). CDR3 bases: TGTGCCAGCACGGGCGGGGGGACCTACAATGAGCAGTTCTTC. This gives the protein CASTGGGTYNEQFF.

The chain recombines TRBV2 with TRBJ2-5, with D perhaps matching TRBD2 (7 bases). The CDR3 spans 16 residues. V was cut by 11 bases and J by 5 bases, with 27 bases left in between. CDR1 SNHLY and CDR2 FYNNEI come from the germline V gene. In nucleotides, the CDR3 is TGTGCCTCGGCCGAAGGGGGGAGTGCCGGGAGGGAGACCCAGTACTTC. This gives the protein CASAEGGSAGRETQYF.

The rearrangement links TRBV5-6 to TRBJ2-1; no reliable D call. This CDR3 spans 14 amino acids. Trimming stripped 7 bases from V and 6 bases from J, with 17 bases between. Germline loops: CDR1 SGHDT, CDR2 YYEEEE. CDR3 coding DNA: TGTGCCAGCCGACTCTGGTGGCAGTCCAATGAGCAGTTCTTC. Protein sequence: CASRLWWQSNEQFF.

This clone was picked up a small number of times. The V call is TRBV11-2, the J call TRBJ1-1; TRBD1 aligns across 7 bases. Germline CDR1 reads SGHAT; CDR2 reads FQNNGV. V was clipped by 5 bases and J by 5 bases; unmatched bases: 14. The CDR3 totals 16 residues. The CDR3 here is CASSAGQRGWGTEAFF. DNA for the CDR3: TGTGCCAGCAGCGCGGGACAGCGCGGCTGGGGTACTGAAGCTTTCTTT.

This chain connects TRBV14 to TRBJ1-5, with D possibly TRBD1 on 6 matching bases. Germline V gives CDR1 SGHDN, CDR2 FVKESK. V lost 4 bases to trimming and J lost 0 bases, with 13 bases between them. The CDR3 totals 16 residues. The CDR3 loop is CASSLTGQNSNQPQHF. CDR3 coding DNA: TGTGCCAGCAGCCTAACGGGACAAAATAGCAATCAGCCCCAGCATTTT.

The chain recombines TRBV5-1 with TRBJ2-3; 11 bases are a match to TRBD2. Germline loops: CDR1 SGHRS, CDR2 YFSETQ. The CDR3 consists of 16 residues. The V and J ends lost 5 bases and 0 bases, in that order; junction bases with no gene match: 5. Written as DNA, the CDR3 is TGCGCCAGCAGTCCGAGACTAGCGGGGAGCACAGATACGCAGTATTTT. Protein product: CASSPRLAGSTDTQYF. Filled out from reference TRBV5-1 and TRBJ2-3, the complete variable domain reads KAGVTQTPRYLIKTRGQQVTLSCSPISGHRSVSWYQQTPGQGLQFLFEYFSETQRNKGNFPGRFSGRQFSNSRSEMNVSTLELGDSALYLCASSPRLAGSTDTQYFGPGTRLTVL.

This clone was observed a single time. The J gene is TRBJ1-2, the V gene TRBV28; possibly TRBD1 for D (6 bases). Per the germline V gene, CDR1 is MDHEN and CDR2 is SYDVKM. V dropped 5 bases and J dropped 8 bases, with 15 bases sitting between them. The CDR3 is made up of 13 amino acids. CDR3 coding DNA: TGTGCCAGCAGTCGTCTCGGGGGGCGAGGCTACACCTTC. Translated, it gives CASSRLGGRGYTF.

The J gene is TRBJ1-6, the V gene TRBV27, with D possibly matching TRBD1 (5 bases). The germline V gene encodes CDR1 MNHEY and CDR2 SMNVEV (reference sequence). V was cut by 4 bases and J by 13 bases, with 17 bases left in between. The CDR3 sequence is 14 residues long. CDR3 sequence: CASSSRGTAGPLHF. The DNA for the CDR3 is TGTGCCAGCAGTTCCCGAGGGACGGCGGGGCCCCTCCACTTT.

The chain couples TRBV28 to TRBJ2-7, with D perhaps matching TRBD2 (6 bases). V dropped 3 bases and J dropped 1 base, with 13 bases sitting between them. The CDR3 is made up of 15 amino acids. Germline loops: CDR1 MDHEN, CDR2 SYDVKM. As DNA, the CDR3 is TGTGCCAGCAGTTTGGTGGAGGGGCCATCCTACGAGCAGTACTTC. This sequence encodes CASSLVEGPSYEQYF.

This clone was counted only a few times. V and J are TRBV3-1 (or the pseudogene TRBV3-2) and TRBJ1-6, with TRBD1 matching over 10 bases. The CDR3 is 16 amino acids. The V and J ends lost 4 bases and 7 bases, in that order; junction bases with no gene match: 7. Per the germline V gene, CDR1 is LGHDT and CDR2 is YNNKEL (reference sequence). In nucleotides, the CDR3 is TGTGCCAGCAGCCGGGACAGGGGCGAACACAATTCACCCCTCCACTTT. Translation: CASSRDRGEHNSPLHF.

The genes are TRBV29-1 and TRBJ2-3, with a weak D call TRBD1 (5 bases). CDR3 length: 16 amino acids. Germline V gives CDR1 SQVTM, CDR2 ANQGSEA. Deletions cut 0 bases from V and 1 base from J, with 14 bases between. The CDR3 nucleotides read TGCAGCGTTGAAGATTTTAGGGCCAGGGGCACAGATACGCAGTATTTT. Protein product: CSVEDFRARGTDTQYF.